This TCR beta chain was retrieved from a study of control samples from healthy donors and cancer patients. The repertoire was sequenced with immunoSEQ multiplex PCR; TCRdb's copy has only in-frame clones and lacks some. The profile covers over 150,000 clones, with roughly 91% appearing a single time and more than 1.2% taken by the ten largest. The germline V and J ends were trimmed by 0 bases and 0 bases, with 16 bases remaining between them. The germline V gene encodes CDR1 SGHRS and CDR2 YFSETQ. This CDR3 spans 18 amino acids. The V gene is TRBV5-1, the J gene TRBJ1-3; the D gene is possibly TRBD1 (6 bases). The specimen sequenced was blood. The sequence was collected from a man younger than 30 in good health. The CDR3 bases are TGCGCCAGCAGCTTGGGTCCCCCTTCGACAGGCTCTGGAAACACCATATATTTT. Protein: CASSLGPPSTGSGNTIYF.